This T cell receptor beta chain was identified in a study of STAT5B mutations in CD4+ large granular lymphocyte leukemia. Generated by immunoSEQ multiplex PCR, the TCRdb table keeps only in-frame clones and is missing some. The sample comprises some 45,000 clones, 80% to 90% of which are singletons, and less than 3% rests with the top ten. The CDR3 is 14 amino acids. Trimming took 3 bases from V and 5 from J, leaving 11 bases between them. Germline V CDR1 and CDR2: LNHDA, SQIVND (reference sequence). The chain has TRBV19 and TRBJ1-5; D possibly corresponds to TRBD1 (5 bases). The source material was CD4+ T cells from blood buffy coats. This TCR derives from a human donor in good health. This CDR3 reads CASSIRGLDQPQHF. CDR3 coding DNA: TGTGCCAGTAGTATTCGGGGACTGGATCAGCCCCAGCATTTT.